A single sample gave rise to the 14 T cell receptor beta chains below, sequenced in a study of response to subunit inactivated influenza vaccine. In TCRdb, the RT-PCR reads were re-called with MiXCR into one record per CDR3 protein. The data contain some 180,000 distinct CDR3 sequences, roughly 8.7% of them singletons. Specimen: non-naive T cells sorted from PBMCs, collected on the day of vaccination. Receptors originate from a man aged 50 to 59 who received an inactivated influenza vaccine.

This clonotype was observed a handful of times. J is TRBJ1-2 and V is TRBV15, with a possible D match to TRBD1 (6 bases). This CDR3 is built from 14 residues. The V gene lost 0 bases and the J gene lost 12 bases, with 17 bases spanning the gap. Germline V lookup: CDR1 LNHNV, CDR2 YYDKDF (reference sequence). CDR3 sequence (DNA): TGTGCCACCAGCAGAGACCAGGGGCTCGGGGCCGACACCTTC. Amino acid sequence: CATSRDQGLGADTF.

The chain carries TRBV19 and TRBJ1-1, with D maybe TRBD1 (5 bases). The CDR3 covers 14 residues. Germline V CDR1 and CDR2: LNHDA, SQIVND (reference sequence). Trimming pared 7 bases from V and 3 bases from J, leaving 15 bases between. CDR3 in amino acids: CASITGRTHTEAFF. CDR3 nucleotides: TGTGCCAGTATTACGGGACGGACCCACACTGAAGCTTTCTTT.

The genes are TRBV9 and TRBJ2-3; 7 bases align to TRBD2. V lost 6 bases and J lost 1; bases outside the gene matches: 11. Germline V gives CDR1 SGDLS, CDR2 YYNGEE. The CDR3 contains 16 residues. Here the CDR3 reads CASTGGSGHRTDTQYF. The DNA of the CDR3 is TGTGCCAGCACCGGAGGTAGCGGGCACCGCACAGATACGCAGTATTTT. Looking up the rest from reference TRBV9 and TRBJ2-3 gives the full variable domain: DSGVTQTPKHLITATGQRVTLRCSPRSGDLSVYWYQQSLDQGLQFLIQYYNGEERAKGNILERFSAQQFPDLHSELNLSSLELGDSALYFCASTGGSGHRTDTQYFGPGTRLTVL.

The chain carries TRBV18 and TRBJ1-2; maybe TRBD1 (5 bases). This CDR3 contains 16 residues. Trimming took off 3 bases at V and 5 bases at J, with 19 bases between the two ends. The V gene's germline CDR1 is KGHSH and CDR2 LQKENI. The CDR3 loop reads CASSPADMAMTYGYTF. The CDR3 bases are TGTGCCAGCTCACCGGCGGACATGGCTATGACTTATGGCTACACCTTC.

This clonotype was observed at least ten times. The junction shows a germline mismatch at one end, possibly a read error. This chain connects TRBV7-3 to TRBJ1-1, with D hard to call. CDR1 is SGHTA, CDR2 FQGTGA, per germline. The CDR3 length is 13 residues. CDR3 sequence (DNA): TGCGCCAGCAGCCTAACCACACGCACTGAAGCTTTCTTT. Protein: CASSLTTRTEAFF.

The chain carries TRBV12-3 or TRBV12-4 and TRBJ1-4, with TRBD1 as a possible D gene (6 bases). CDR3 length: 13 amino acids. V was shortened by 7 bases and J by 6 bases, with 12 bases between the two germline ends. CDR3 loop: CASKDRPYEKLFF. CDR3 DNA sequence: TGTGCCAGCAAGGACAGACCCTATGAAAAACTGTTTTTT.

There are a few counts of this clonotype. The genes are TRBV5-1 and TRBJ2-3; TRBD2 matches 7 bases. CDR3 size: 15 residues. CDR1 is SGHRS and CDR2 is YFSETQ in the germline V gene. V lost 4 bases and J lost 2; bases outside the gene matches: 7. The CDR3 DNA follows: TGCGCCAGCAGCCTGGGCGGGAGAAACACAGATACGCAGTATTTT. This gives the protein CASSLGGRNTDTQYF.

CDR3 in amino acids: CARIGLAASYEQYF. The CDR3 nucleotides read TGTGCCAGAATCGGACTAGCGGCATCCTACGAGCAGTACTTC. This chain joins TRBV6-1 and TRBJ2-7; 10 bases match TRBD2. Germline V lookup: CDR1 MNHNS, CDR2 SASEGT. The J segment lost 1 base and the V segment lost 9 bases, leaving 6 bases of the junction unmatched. CDR3 size: 14 residues.

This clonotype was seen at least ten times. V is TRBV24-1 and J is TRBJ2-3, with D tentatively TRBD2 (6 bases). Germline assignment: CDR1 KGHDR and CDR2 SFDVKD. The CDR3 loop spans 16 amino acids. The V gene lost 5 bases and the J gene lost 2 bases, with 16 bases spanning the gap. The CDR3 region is CATSGGRTGATDTQYF. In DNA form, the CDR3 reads TGTGCCACCAGTGGTGGAAGGACGGGAGCCACAGATACGCAGTATTTT.

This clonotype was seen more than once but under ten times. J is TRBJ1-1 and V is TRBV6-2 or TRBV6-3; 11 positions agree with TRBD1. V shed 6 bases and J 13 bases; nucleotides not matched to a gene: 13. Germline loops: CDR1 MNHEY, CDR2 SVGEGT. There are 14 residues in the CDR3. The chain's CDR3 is CASRHGRDRGDFFF. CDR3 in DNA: TGTGCCAGCAGACACGGACGGGACAGGGGGGATTTTTTCTTT.

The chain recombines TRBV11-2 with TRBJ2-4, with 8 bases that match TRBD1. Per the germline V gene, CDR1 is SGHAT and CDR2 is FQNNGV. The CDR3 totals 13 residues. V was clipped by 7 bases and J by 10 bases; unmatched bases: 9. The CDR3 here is CASKDRGGPIQYF. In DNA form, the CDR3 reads TGTGCCAGCAAAGACAGGGGAGGACCTATTCAGTACTTC.

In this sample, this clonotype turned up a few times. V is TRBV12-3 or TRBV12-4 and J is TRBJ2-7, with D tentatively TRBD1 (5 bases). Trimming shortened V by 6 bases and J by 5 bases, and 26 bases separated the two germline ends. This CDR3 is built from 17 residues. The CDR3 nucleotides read TGTGCCAGCAGCCGGCCCCCTAAGGACATTTACGGGCACGAGCAGTACTTC. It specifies CASSRPPKDIYGHEQYF.

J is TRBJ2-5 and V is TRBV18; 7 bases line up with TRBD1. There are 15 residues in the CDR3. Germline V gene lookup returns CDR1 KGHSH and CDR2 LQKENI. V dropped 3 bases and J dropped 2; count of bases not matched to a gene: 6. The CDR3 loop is CASSPQPGQQETQYF. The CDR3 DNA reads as TGTGCCAGCTCACCGCAACCGGGACAGCAAGAGACCCAGTACTTC. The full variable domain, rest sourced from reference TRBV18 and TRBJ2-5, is NAGVMQNPRHLVRRRGQEARLRCSPMKGHSHVYWYRQLPEEGLKFMVYLQKENIIDESGMPKERFSAEFPKEGPSILRIQQVVRGDSAAYFCASSPQPGQQETQYFGPGTRLLVL.

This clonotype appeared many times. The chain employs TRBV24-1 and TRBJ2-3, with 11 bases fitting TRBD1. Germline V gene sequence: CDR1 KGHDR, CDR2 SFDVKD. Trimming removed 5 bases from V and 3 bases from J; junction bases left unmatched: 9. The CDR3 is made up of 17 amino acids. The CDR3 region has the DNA TGTGCCACCAGTGTGGCCGCCGGGACAGGGGGTACAGATACGCAGTATTTT. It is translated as CATSVAAGTGGTDTQYF.